This TCR beta chain emerged from a study of a mutant IDH1 vaccine in newly diagnosed glioma. Study details: Eight vaccinations reached patients in weeks 1, 3, 5, 7, 11, 15, 19 and 23. Males made up roughly 62% and females about 40% of treated patients, whose mean age was 40.4 years. Patients were started on vaccination 4-6 weeks after radiotherapy alone, or with temozolomide cycles.

Between the trimmed V and J ends, which lost 5 bases and 6 bases, there was a span of 23 bases. This CDR3 contains 16 residues. The V gene's germline CDR1 is MNHNY and CDR2 SVGAGI (reference sequence). This clone was found once. Its antigen remains unknown. Whole-study results and caveats: Whatever changes occurred in top peripheral T cell clonotypes seemed unrelated to pseudoprogression.

TCRdb's copy holds only in-frame clones and misses some; the assay was immunoSEQ multiplex PCR. Here the sample spans approximately 26,000 clones, roughly 84% being singletons. Documented time point: week 5, during vaccination. Vaccination used 300 ug of mutant IDH1 20-mer peptide per dose, with topical imiquimod. The sequenced sample was PBMCs, obtained from a glioma patient whose treatment included an IDH1 peptide vaccine. This receptor was taken from a man aged 40-50 years with glioma. Some clones in this sample may be carry-over from other donors' samples. This sequence joins TRBV6-6 and TRBJ2-7; either TRBD1 or TRBD2 may fit D (6 bases each). The DNA of the CDR3 is TGTGCCAGCAGTGTATGGACAGCCACGGAGGGGCGCGAGCAGTACTTC. Translating gives CASSVWTATEGREQYF.